This T cell receptor (beta chain) was identified during a study of T cells in tuberculosis. Across the study: In South Africa, adults with active tuberculosis were compared with IGRA-negative and latently infected IGRA-positive adolescents.

Whole-study findings and limits: GEM motif frequencies gave over 55% accuracy; the GMM repertoire gave roughly 87%. Active tuberculosis alpha repertoires lay closer to GMM-specific TCRs than controls'. Selection depended on which cryopreserved specimens were available.

The table came from immunoSEQ multiplex PCR; TCRdb's copy has only in-frame clones and leaves some out. The repertoire includes about 33,000 clones, nearly 97% of them detected once, and 2% to 3% sits in the top ten. This clone was observed a single time. Its specificity is unknown. The sample comprised PBMCs. The source of this sequence is a donor aged 10-30 years with latent tuberculosis or without tuberculosis infection.

CDR3 sequence (DNA): TGTGCCAGCAGCTTAAAGACAGGGAACCAAGAGACCCAGTACTTC. It yields the protein CASSLKTGNQETQYF. The chain recombines TRBV7-7 with TRBJ2-5; 7 bases match TRBD1. The CDR3 sequence is 15 residues long. CDR1 SSHAT and CDR2 FNYEAQ come from the germline V gene (reference sequence). V shed 2 bases, J shed 0 bases, and the junction held 3 bases outside the gene matches.